The 25 T cell receptor beta chains listed next were all sequenced from one sample in a study of T-cell memory formation after mild COVID-19. TCRdb itself ran the 5' RACE reads through MiXCR, one entry per CDR3 protein. The profile shows 550,000 to 650,000 distinct CDR3 sequences, 15% to 20% of them singletons. The source material was PBMCs or a T cell subset sorted from them (not recorded which). These receptors were collected from an adult woman who had mild COVID-19 (a few samples of this study predate the infection). Cell type and time point are not known.

V and J are TRBV7-2 and TRBJ1-5; no definite D call. The CDR3 is made up of 16 amino acids. V was trimmed by 1 base and J by 0 bases, leaving 10 bases between them. The germline gives CDR1 SGHTA, CDR2 FQGNSA. The CDR3 nucleotides are TGTGCCAGCAGCTTAGTCGGCAGTTATAGCAATCAGCCCCAGCATTTT. It is translated as CASSLVGSYSNQPQHF. Together with reference TRBV7-2 and TRBJ1-5, the CDR3 gives the full variable domain: GAGVSQSPSNKVTEKGKDVELRCDPISGHTALYWYRQSLGQGLEFLIYFQGNSAPDKSGLPSDRFSAERTGGSVSTLTIQRTQQEDSAVYLCASSLVGSYSNQPQHFGDGTRLSIL.

The J gene is TRBJ2-7, the V gene TRBV24-1, with TRBD1 identical over 7 bases. From germline, CDR1 is KGHDR and CDR2 SFDVKD. V lost 3 bases and J lost 4; bases outside the gene matches: 2. This CDR3 spans 13 amino acids. The CDR3 region is CATSDGTAYEQYF. In nucleotides, the CDR3 is TGTGCCACCAGTGATGGGACAGCTTACGAGCAGTACTTC.

This clonotype has a handful of counts. The chain links TRBV12-3 or TRBV12-4 to TRBJ1-2; 7 nucleotides match TRBD1. V lost 3 bases to trimming and J lost 5 bases; unmatched junction nucleotides: 6. The CDR3 covers 14 residues. CDR3 DNA: TGTGCCAGCAGTTTCCAACCGGGACAGTATGGCTACACCTTC. Its protein is CASSFQPGQYGYTF.

V is TRBV30 and J is TRBJ1-3, with D hard to call. The CDR3 sequence is 11 residues long. Germline CDR1 and CDR2: GTSNPN and SVGIG (reference sequence). The CDR3 region is CVSVGSNTIYF. The CDR3, as DNA: TGTGTTTCGGTAGGGAGTAACACCATATATTTT.

This clonotype was seen more than once but under ten times. This chain joins TRBV27 and TRBJ1-2; D might be TRBD1 (5 bases). CDR1 and CDR2 from the germline V gene are MNHEY and SMNVEV (reference sequence). V gave up 4 bases and J gave up 8 bases, with 14 bases separating them. The CDR3 covers 13 residues. The CDR3 here is CASSSAGGGGYTF. In DNA, the CDR3 is TGTGCCAGCAGTTCGGCCGGGGGTGGGGGCTACACCTTC.

This clonotype has more than one count but fewer than ten. The chain employs TRBV10-3 and TRBJ2-5, with 10 bases that match TRBD2. The germline gives CDR1 ENHRY, CDR2 SYGVKD. The CDR3 has 14 residues. The V gene end was trimmed by 4 bases and the J gene end by 5 bases; junction bases not matched to a gene: 4. This CDR3 is CAISGGTSVETQYF. The CDR3, as DNA: TGTGCCATCAGTGGTGGGACTAGCGTGGAGACCCAGTACTTC.

This clonotype was counted ten times or more. The chain employs TRBV12-3 or TRBV12-4 and TRBJ2-7, with D tentatively TRBD1 (6 bases). This CDR3 has 12 amino acids. V was pared by 5 bases and J by 4 bases, with 9 bases between. DNA for the CDR3: TGTGCCAGCAGTCTTACAGGGTACGAGCAGTACTTC. It yields the protein CASSLTGYEQYF.

This clonotype showed up many times. The J gene is TRBJ2-5, the V gene TRBV4-2; TRBD2 matches at 9 bases. V gave up 1 base and J gave up 0 bases; unmatched junction bases: 6. Looked up from germline, CDR1 is LGHNA and CDR2 is YNFKEQ. CDR3 size: 17 residues. The CDR3 here is CASSQGQRLADQETQYF. The DNA of the CDR3 is TGTGCCAGCAGCCAAGGACAGAGACTAGCGGACCAAGAGACCCAGTACTTC.

The J gene is TRBJ2-2, the V gene TRBV5-4; 7 bases agree with TRBD1. CDR1 and CDR2 (germline): SGHNT, YYREEE (reference sequence). This CDR3 contains 17 residues. V lost 4 bases, J lost 0 bases, and 9 bases stayed unmatched. CDR3 sequence (DNA): TGTGCCAGCAGCCGGGCTATGGGACAGACGAACACCGGGGAGCTGTTTTTT. The encoded protein is CASSRAMGQTNTGELFF.

This clonotype showed up just a few times. This chain uses TRBV5-4 with TRBJ2-3; 13 nucleotides line up with TRBD2. V shed 4 bases and J 7 bases; nucleotides not matched to a gene: 9. Germline values: CDR1 SGHNT, CDR2 YYREEE (reference sequence). CDR3 length: 16 amino acids. CDR3 protein: CASSGTSGGVSNTQYF. CDR3 in DNA: TGTGCCAGCAGCGGAACTAGCGGGGGGGTTTCGAATACGCAGTATTTT. The complete variable domain, with remaining parts taken from reference TRBV5-4 and TRBJ2-3, reads ETGVTQSPTHLIKTRGQQVTLRCSSQSGHNTVSWYQQALGQGPQFIFQYYREEENGRGNFPPRFSGLQFPNYSSELNVNALELDDSALYLCASSGTSGGVSNTQYFGPGTRLTVL.

The CDR3 bases are TGTGCCAGCAGTTACTCCGACAGAGGGCCCAGTGAAGCTTTCTTT. This translates into CASSYSDRGPSEAFF. The V gene is TRBV6-6, the J gene TRBJ1-1, with D maybe TRBD1 (5 bases). The V end was cut by 0 bases, the J end by 7 bases, with 15 bases between. Germline values: CDR1 MNHNY, CDR2 SVGAGI (reference sequence). The CDR3 is made up of 15 amino acids.

This clonotype showed up just a few times. The chain carries TRBV27 and TRBJ2-6, with 7 positions matching TRBD1. V dropped 4 bases and J dropped 0; count of bases not matched to a gene: 3. CDR1 and CDR2 (germline): MNHEY, SMNVEV (reference sequence). CDR3 size: 16 residues. CDR3 nucleotide sequence: TGTGCCAGCAGTTGGGCAGGGGGCTCTGGGGCCAACGTCCTGACTTTC. Amino acid sequence: CASSWAGGSGANVLTF.

This sequence joins TRBV21-1 and TRBJ2-7. TRBV21-1 is termed a pseudogene. This CDR3 is 14 amino acids long. CDR3 sequence: CASSKSAGSYEQYF. DNA for the CDR3: TGTGCCAGCAGCAAATCAGCAGGTAGCTACGAGCAGTACTTC.

V is TRBV9 and J is TRBJ1-1; the D gene is possibly TRBD1 (5 bases). Per germline, CDR1 SGDLS and CDR2 YYNGEE. The CDR3 covers 14 residues. The ends were cut back, 0 bases at V and 5 bases at J, with 11 bases in the middle. CDR3 DNA: TGTGCCAGCAGCGTAGGGGACGTTTGGACTGAAGCTTTCTTT. Translated, it gives CASSVGDVWTEAFF.

This clonotype was detected a few times. The CDR3: CASSFDRGSFYGYTF. DNA for the CDR3: TGTGCCAGCAGCTTCGACAGGGGGTCCTTCTATGGCTACACCTTC. The chain joins TRBV7-2 to TRBJ1-2; 9 positions agree with TRBD1. Germline CDR1 is SGHTA and CDR2 is FQGNSA. V lost 3 bases and J lost 4; bases outside the gene matches: 6. The CDR3 consists of 15 residues. The whole variable domain, filled in from reference TRBV7-2 and TRBJ1-2, reads GAGVSQSPSNKVTEKGKDVELRCDPISGHTALYWYRQSLGQGLEFLIYFQGNSAPDKSGLPSDRFSAERTGGSVSTLTIQRTQQEDSAVYLCASSFDRGSFYGYTFGSGTRLTVV.

The J gene is TRBJ2-6, the V gene TRBV6-5; 8 nucleotides line up with TRBD2. Germline CDR1 reads MNHEY; CDR2 reads SVGAGI. The CDR3 consists of 15 residues. V lost 5 bases to trimming and J lost 0 bases; unmatched junction nucleotides: 0. As DNA, the CDR3 is TGTGCCAGCAGTAGCGGGAGCTCTGGGGCCAACGTCCTGACTTTC. Protein product: CASSSGSSGANVLTF.

The rearrangement joins TRBV12-3 or TRBV12-4 to TRBJ2-3, with 7 bases lining up with TRBD1. Losses at the gene ends were 4 bases for V and 2 bases for J; bases not matched to a gene: 6. The CDR3 runs 15 residues. The DNA for the CDR3 is TGTGCCAGCAGTTGGGGACAGCTGTACACAGATACGCAGTATTTT. This translates into CASSWGQLYTDTQYF.

The rearrangement links TRBV29-1 to TRBJ2-1, with D unresolved. CDR3 length: 11 residues. Trimming left V 4 bases short and J 6 bases short, with 7 bases between. The V gene's germline CDR1 is SQVTM and CDR2 ANQGSEA. CDR3 DNA: TGCAGCGTTGTAGTCTTCAATGAGCAGTTCTTC. Translation: CSVVVFNEQFF.

This clonotype was observed a few times. The rearrangement uses TRBV15 and TRBJ2-7; the D is unclear. Germline V gene lookup returns CDR1 LNHNV and CDR2 YYDKDF (reference sequence). The CDR3 consists of 15 residues. The germline V and J ends were trimmed by 1 base and 2 bases, with 12 bases remaining between them. CDR3 DNA: TGTGCCACCAGCAGAGCTGTTGGGGTGGCCTACGAGCAGTACTTC. Translating it yields CATSRAVGVAYEQYF. Combining the CDR3 with reference TRBV15 and TRBJ2-7 gives the whole variable domain DAMVIQNPRYQVTQFGKPVTLSCSQTLNHNVMYWYQQKSSQAPKLLFHYYDKDFNNEADTPDNFQSRRPNTSFCFLDIRSPGLGDTAMYLCATSRAVGVAYEQYFGPGTRLTVT.

This clonotype has more than one count but fewer than ten. The chain couples TRBV12-3 or TRBV12-4 to TRBJ2-2, with TRBD1 matching over 10 bases. This CDR3 has 15 amino acids. V was pared by 6 bases and J by 6 bases, with 7 bases of the junction left unmatched. The CDR3 region has the DNA TGTGCCAGCAGCCGGACAGGGGGAACGGCCGGGGAGCTGTTTTTT. Its protein is CASSRTGGTAGELFF.

This clonotype was counted only a few times. V gene TRBV5-4 combines with J gene TRBJ2-5; TRBD1 agrees at 9 bases. Germline-derived CDR1 and CDR2 are SGHNT and YYREEE (reference sequence). V shed 0 bases, J shed 2 bases, and the junction held 2 bases outside the gene matches. This CDR3 is built from 15 residues. The CDR3 DNA is TGTGCCAGCAGCTTGGGGGGGACAGGGCAAGAGACCCAGTACTTC. It is translated as CASSLGGTGQETQYF.

J is TRBJ2-1 and V is TRBV9, with 7 nucleotides matching TRBD2. There are 18 residues in the CDR3. V gave up 3 bases and J gave up 8 bases; unmatched junction bases: 20. Germline V gene sequence: CDR1 SGDLS, CDR2 YYNGEE. CDR3 in amino acids: CASSAFPVESGIVDEQFF. DNA for the CDR3: TGTGCCAGCAGCGCTTTTCCGGTTGAAAGCGGGATAGTTGATGAGCAGTTCTTC.

This clonotype was seen only a few times. The rearrangement links TRBV5-6 to TRBJ1-1; D gene uncertain. CDR1 is SGHDT, CDR2 YYEEEE, per germline. The CDR3 consists of 12 residues. Trimming left V 5 bases short and J 8 bases short, with 13 bases between. CDR3 loop: CASSHLKAEAFF. For the CDR3, the DNA is TGTGCCAGCAGTCACTTGAAGGCGGAAGCTTTCTTT.

This clonotype was observed a few times. The chain is built from TRBV7-3 and TRBJ1-1; 8 nucleotides agree with TRBD1. Germline CDR1 is SGHTA and CDR2 is FQGTGA. The V gene end was trimmed by 4 bases and the J gene end by 5 bases; junction bases not matched to a gene: 9. The CDR3 contains 15 residues. The DNA of the CDR3 is TGTGCCAGCAGCTCTCAGGGGGCAGGGGGTACTGAAGCTTTCTTT. Residues: CASSSQGAGGTEAFF. Full variable domain (missing parts from reference TRBV7-3 and TRBJ1-1): GAGVSQTPSNKVTEKGKYVELRCDPISGHTALYWYRQSLGQGPEFLIYFQGTGAADDSGLPNDRFFAVRPEGSVSTLKIQRTERGDSAVYLCASSSQGAGGTEAFFGQGTRLTVV.

The table lists this clonotype with many counts. The V gene is TRBV5-1, the J gene TRBJ2-1, with D unresolved. Looked up from germline, CDR1 is SGHRS and CDR2 is YFSETQ. The CDR3 has 15 residues. V lost 0 bases to trimming and J lost 4 bases, with 11 bases between them. The CDR3 nucleotides are TGCGCCAGCAGCTTGGCAGGATCTAGTTACAATGAGCAGTTCTTC. This translates into CASSLAGSSYNEQFF. Looking up the rest from reference TRBV5-1 and TRBJ2-1 gives the full variable domain: KAGVTQTPRYLIKTRGQQVTLSCSPISGHRSVSWYQQTPGQGLQFLFEYFSETQRNKGNFPGRFSGRQFSNSRSEMNVSTLELGDSALYLCASSLAGSSYNEQFFGPGTRLTVL.